This T cell receptor beta chain was observed in a study of early T cells in non-severe SARS-CoV-2 infection. For the study at large: The chains were unpaired, and the sequenced material was bulk RNA from unsorted whole blood.

The TCR library protocol was used to attach unique molecular identifiers. These identifiers were attached to individual cDNA molecules. TCRdb independently ran MiXCR on the 5' RACE reads; one entry per CDR3 protein. There are 70,000 or so distinct CDR3 sequences in the sample; around 10% occur only once, and approximately 8% lies in the top ten. The table lists this clonotype with many counts. The antigen remains undetermined. Study conclusions and caveats: Comparison of clonotypes with VDJdb favored anti-spike CD8 responses while missing private and CD4 specificities.

CDR3 length: 15 residues. With 1 base clipped from V and 1 base from J, the junction kept 2 bases outside the gene matches. This receptor was taken from an adult who was a healthcare worker with PCR-confirmed SARS-CoV-2 infection or an uninfected control (not recorded which). The V gene is TRBV12-3 or TRBV12-4, the J gene TRBJ2-7; 9 bases fit TRBD1. Material: whole blood, obtained at baseline. CDR3 in amino acids: CASSLGGTGSYEQYF. Written as DNA, the CDR3 is TGTGCCAGCAGTTTAGGCGGGACAGGGTCCTACGAGCAGTACTTC.